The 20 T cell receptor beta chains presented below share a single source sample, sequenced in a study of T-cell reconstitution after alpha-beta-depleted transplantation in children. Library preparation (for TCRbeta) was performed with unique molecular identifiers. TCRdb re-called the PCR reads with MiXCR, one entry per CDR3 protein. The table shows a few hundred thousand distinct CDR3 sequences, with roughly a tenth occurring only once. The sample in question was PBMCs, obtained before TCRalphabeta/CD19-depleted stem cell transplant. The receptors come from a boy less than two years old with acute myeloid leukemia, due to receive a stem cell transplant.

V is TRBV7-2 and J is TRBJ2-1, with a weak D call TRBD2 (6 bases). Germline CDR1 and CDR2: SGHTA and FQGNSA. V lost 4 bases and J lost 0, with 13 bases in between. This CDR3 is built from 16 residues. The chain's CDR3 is CASSSPRTTSYNEQFF. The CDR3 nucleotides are TGTGCCAGCAGCTCCCCACGGACTACCTCCTACAATGAGCAGTTCTTC.

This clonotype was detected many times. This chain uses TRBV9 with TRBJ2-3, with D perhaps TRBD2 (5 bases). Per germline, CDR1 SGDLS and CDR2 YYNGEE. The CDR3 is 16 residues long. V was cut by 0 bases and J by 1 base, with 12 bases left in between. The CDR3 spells CASSVEPSSGTDTQYF. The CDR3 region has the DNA TGTGCCAGCAGCGTAGAACCCAGTAGCGGCACAGATACGCAGTATTTT.

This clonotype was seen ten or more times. The CDR3 loop is CASSLTGTSGVGQFF. CDR3 bases: TGCGCCAGCAGCCTCACCGGGACTAGCGGAGTAGGACAGTTCTTC. This chain connects TRBV5-1 to TRBJ2-1, with 11 bases matching TRBD2. The length of the CDR3 is 15 residues. The germline gives CDR1 SGHRS, CDR2 YFSETQ. The V and J ends lost 4 bases and 13 bases, in that order; junction bases with no gene match: 13.

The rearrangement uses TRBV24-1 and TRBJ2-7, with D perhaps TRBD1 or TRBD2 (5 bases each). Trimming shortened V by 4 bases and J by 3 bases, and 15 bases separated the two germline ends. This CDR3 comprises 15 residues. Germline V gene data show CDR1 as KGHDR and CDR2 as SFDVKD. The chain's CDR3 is CATSDRDGPYYEQYF. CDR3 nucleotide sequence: TGTGCCACCAGTGACCGGGACGGCCCCTACTACGAGCAGTACTTC.

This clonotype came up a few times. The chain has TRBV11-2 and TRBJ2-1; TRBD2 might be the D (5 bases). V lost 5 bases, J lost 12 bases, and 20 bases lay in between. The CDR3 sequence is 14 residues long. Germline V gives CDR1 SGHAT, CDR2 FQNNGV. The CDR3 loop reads CASSPRDWAQWQFF. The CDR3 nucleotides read TGTGCCAGCAGCCCCCGGGATTGGGCTCAATGGCAGTTCTTC.

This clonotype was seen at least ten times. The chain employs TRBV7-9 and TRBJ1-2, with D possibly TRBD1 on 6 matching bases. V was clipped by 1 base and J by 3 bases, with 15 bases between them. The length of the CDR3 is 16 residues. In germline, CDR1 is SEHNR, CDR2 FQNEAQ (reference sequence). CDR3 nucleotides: TGTGCCAGCAGCTTAGGCCGGGTACCAGGGGACTATGGCTACACCTTC. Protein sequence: CASSLGRVPGDYGYTF.

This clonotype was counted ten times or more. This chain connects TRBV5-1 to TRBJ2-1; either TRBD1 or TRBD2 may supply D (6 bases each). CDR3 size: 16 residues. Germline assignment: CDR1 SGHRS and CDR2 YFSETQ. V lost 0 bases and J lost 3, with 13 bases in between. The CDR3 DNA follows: TGCGCCAGCAGCTTGGCCGGGGGACAAAACTACAATGAGCAGTTCTTC. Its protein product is CASSLAGGQNYNEQFF.

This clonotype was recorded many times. CDR3 sequence (DNA): TGTGCCAGCAGCTACATAGCGGGAGAAGTCTACAATGAGCAGTTCTTC. Translated: CASSYIAGEVYNEQFF. The chain combines TRBV7-8 with TRBJ2-1; TRBD2 agrees at 9 bases. The junction had 7 bases not matched to a gene; V was cut back by 4 bases and J by 3 bases. CDR1 is SGHVS, CDR2 FQNEAQ, per germline. This CDR3 spans 16 amino acids.

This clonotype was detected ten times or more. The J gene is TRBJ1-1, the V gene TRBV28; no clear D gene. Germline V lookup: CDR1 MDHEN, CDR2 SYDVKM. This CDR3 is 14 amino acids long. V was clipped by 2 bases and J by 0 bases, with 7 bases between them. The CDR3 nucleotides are TGTGCCAGCAGTTTAACGCAGTTGAACACTGAAGCTTTCTTT. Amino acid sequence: CASSLTQLNTEAFF.

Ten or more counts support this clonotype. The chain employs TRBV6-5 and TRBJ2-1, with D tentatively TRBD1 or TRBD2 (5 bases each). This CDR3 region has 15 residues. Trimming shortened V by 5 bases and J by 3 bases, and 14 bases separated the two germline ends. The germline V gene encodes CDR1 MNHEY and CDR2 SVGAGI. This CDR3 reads CASSPSGTRYNEQFF. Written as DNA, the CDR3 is TGTGCCAGCAGTCCCTCAGGGACCCGCTACAATGAGCAGTTCTTC.

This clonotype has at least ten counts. The CDR3 DNA follows: TGTGCCAGCAAGCGGTCCTACAATGAGCAGTTCTTC. Amino acid sequence: CASKRSYNEQFF. The chain joins TRBV27 to TRBJ2-1; possibly TRBD2 for D (5 bases). The CDR3 length is 12 residues. Per the germline V gene, CDR1 is MNHEY and CDR2 is SMNVEV (reference sequence). With 7 bases removed from V and 1 base from J, the gap between germline ends came to 5 bases.

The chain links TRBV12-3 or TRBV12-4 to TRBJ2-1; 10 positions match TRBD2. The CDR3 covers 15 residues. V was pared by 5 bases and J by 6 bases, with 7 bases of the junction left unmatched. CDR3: CASSPTSGTFNEQFF. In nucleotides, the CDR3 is TGTGCCAGCAGTCCTACTAGCGGGACGTTCAATGAGCAGTTCTTC.

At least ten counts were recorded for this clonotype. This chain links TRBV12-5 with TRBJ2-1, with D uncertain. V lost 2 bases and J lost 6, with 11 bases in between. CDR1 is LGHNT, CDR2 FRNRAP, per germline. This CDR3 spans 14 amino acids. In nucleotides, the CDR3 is TGTGCTAGTGGTTTGAGATCCGTCACCAATGAGCAGTTCTTC. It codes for CASGLRSVTNEQFF. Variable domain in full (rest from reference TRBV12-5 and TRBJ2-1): DARVTQTPRHKVTEMGQEVTMRCQPILGHNTVFWYRQTMMQGLELLAYFRNRAPLDDSGMPKDRFSAEMPDATLATLKIQPSEPRDSAVYFCASGLRSVTNEQFFGPGTRLTVL.

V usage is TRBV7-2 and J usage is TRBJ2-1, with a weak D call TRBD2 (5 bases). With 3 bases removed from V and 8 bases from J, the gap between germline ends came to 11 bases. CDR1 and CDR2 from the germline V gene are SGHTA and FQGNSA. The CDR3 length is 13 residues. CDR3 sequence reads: CASSFGLKDEQFF. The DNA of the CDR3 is TGTGCCAGCAGCTTCGGACTCAAGGATGAGCAGTTCTTC.

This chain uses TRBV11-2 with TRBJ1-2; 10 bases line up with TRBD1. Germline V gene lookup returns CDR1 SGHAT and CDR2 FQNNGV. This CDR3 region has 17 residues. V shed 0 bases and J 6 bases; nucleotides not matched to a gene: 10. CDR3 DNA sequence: TGTGCCAGCAGCTTAGATCTGAGATACGGGACAGGGGATGGCTACACCTTC. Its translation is CASSLDLRYGTGDGYTF.

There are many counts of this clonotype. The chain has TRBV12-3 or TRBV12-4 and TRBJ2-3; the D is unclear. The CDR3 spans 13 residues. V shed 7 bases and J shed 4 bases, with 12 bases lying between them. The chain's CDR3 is CASTPGTPDTQYF. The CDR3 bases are TGTGCCAGCACCCCTGGCACCCCAGATACGCAGTATTTT.

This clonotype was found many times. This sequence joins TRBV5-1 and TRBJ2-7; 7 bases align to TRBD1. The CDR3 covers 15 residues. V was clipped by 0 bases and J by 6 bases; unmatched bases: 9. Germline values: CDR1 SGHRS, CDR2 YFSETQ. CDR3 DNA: TGCGCCAGCAGCTTGGTTGACAGGGTAAGGGGCGAGCAGTACTTC. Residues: CASSLVDRVRGEQYF.

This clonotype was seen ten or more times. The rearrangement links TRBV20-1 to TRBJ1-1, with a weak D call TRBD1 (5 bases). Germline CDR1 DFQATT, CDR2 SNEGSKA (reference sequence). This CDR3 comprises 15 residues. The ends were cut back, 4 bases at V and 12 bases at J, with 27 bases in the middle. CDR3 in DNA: TGCAGTGCTATCCGCGGTATCTGGGAAAGGGAGGGGTCTTTCTTT. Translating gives CSAIRGIWEREGSFF.

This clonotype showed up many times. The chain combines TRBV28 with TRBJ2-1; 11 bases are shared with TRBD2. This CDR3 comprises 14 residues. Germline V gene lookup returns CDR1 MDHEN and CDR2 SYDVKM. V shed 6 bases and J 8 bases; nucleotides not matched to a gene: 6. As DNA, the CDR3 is TGTGCCAGCAGGCGACTAGCGGGGACCTATGAGCAGTTCTTC. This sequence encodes CASRRLAGTYEQFF.

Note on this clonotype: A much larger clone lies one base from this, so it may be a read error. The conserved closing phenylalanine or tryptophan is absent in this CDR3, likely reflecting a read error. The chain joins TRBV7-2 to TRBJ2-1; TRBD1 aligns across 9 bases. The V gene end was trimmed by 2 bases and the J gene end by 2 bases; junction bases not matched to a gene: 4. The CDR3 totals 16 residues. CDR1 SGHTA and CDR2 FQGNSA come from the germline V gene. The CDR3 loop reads CASSLSGTGTYNEQFL. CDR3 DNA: TGTGCCAGCAGCTTAAGTGGGACAGGGACCTACAATGAGCAGTTCCTC.